This is a list of T cell receptor beta chains from one sample in a study of blood T cell repertoires in COVID-19. Only in-frame clones appear in the TCRdb table, and some are missing; sequencing was by immunoSEQ multiplex PCR. The profile covers more than 150,000 clones, with approximately 88% appearing a single time and less than 3.5% taken by the ten largest. Specimen: peripheral blood. All receptors derive from a woman in her sixties with acute or convalescent COVID-19. The CDR3 runs from the conserved cysteine through the conserved F or W. D genes are given only for firm matches. Size is omitted from some rows. Given values are once, few, many or a class for expanded clones.

CDR3nt	CDR3aa	v_gene	j_gene	abundance	d_gene
TGTGCCAGCAGCCCACAGGGAGCTCAGCCCCAGCATTTT	CASSPQGAQPQHF	TRBV6-5	TRBJ1-5	few	NA
TGTGCCAGCAGCTTAATACTAGCGGGTTACGAGCAGTACTTC	CASSLILAGYEQYF	TRBV7-9	TRBJ2-7	NA	TRBD2
TGTGCCTGGAGTGTATCAGGGAATGTCTATGGCTACACCTTC	CAWSVSGNVYGYTF	TRBV30	TRBJ1-2	NA	NA
TGCGCCAGCAGCGCCTACGGGAGGGGGACCCAAGAGACCCAGTACTTC	CASSAYGRGTQETQYF	TRBV5-1	TRBJ2-5	NA	TRBD2
TGTGCCAGCAGTGAAGGACAGGTCCTCTACACCTTC	CASSEGQVLYTF	TRBV2	TRBJ1-2	NA	NA
TGTGCCAGCAGCCTCGGGCAGGGAAGTCTGCCGGCCAAAAACATTCAGTACTTC	CASSLGQGSLPAKNIQYF	TRBV14	TRBJ2-4	few	NA
TGTGCCAGCAGCTTAGGTACTAGGGCCCAAGAGACCCAGTACTTC	CASSLGTRAQETQYF	TRBV7-3	TRBJ2-5	NA	NA
TGCGCCAGCAGTGCGGGACAGCTCTACGAGCAGTACTTC	CASSAGQLYEQYF	TRBV10-1	TRBJ2-7	NA	TRBD1
TGTGCCAGCAGCTTAGTACTAGCGATTTCTTTCAATGAGCAGTTCTTC	CASSLVLAISFNEQFF	TRBV7-9	TRBJ2-1	NA	TRBD2
TGTGCCAGCAGTGAAATCAGGGGGTCAGATACGCAGTATTTT	CASSEIRGSDTQYF	TRBV6-1	TRBJ2-3	NA	TRBD1
TGTGCCAGCAGCGTAATGGCCGGGGCGAACACCGGGGAGCTGTTTTTT	CASSVMAGANTGELFF	TRBV9	TRBJ2-2	NA	NA
TGTGCCAGTAGTCGACTAGCGGGGGGCTCCTACGAGCAGTACTTC	CASSRLAGGSYEQYF	TRBV19	TRBJ2-7	NA	TRBD2
TGTGCCAGCAGCTTAAATGCAGGGGTAGAGACCCAGTACTTC	CASSLNAGVETQYF	TRBV7-9	TRBJ2-5	once	NA
TGTGCCAGCAGCCAAGGTCGGGACTGGAACACTGAAGCTTTCTTT	CASSQGRDWNTEAFF	TRBV27	TRBJ1-1	NA	NA
TGCAGCGTTGACCCCACCTATGAGAACACTGAAGCTTTCTTT	CSVDPTYENTEAFF	TRBV29-1	TRBJ1-1	NA	NA
TGTGCCAGCAGCTTAGTAGCGGGGGGCGGAGATACGCAGTATTTT	CASSLVAGGGDTQYF	TRBV11-3	TRBJ2-3	NA	TRBD2
TGTGCCAGCAGTTACGGGGTAGCGGGGGGCATGGATGAGCAGTTCTTC	CASSYGVAGGMDEQFF	TRBV6-6	TRBJ2-1	NA	TRBD2
TGTGCCAGCAGCCCGTTCTCAGTAACAGGCGCCTATGGCTACACCTTC	CASSPFSVTGAYGYTF	TRBV7-8	TRBJ1-2	NA	NA
TGTGCCAGCAGCCGAAACAGGGTTGTGGGAAACACCATATATTTT	CASSRNRVVGNTIYF	TRBV3-1/TRBV3-2	TRBJ1-3	NA	NA
TGTGCCAGTAGTATTGGCGGGACTAGCGGGGGGGCGTGGGATACGCAGTATTTT	CASSIGGTSGGAWDTQYF	TRBV19	TRBJ2-3	few	TRBD2
TGTGCCAGCTCACAAACAGGGGGCTTTGGGGCCAACGTCCTGACTTTC	CASSQTGGFGANVLTF	TRBV18	TRBJ2-6	few	TRBD1
TGTGCCAGCAGCGTAGACCCGACGGGGGCCCAGTACTTC	CASSVDPTGAQYF	TRBV9	TRBJ2-5	NA	NA
TGTGCCGTAGGGACCACAGGGGCTGCTTTCTTT	CAVGTTGAAFF	TRBV27	TRBJ1-1	NA	TRBD1
TGTGCCAGCATTCCACCAGGGGTAGGTGGAAACACCATATATTTT	CASIPPGVGGNTIYF	TRBV6-5	TRBJ1-3	NA	NA
TGTGCCAGCAGTTACTCCGCAGGGCGTCAGCCCCAGCATTTT	CASSYSAGRQPQHF	TRBV6-5	TRBJ1-5	NA	NA
TGTGCCAGCAGTGAAGAGGGGACAGGGGATTCACCCCTCCACTTT	CASSEEGTGDSPLHF	TRBV2	TRBJ1-6	NA	TRBD1
TGTGCCAGCAGCCCTACTAGCGGGGGAACTGGTAATGAGCAGTTCTTC	CASSPTSGGTGNEQFF	TRBV7-9	TRBJ2-1	few	TRBD2
TGTGCCATCAGTGAGGAACAGGGTGGACTAGCCAAAAACATTCAGTACTTC	CAISEEQGGLAKNIQYF	TRBV10-3	TRBJ2-4	once	NA
TGTGCCTGGAACACCGGGACAGGGAACTATGGCTACACCTTC	CAWNTGTGNYGYTF	TRBV30	TRBJ1-2	NA	TRBD1
TGTGCCAGCAGACTAGCGGGGGGAAATACGCAGTATTTT	CASRLAGGNTQYF	TRBV27	TRBJ2-3	NA	TRBD2
TGTGCCAGCAGTCTCTACCCTCCCGAGCTGGTCAATGAGCAGTTCTTC	CASSLYPPELVNEQFF	TRBV27	TRBJ2-1	NA	NA
TGTGCCAGCAGCCAAGATAGGGGGCACTATGGCTACACCTTC	CASSQDRGHYGYTF	TRBV14	TRBJ1-2	NA	TRBD1